Following are 7 T cell receptor beta chains from one sample sequenced in a study of OX40 agonist ivuxolimab in advanced cancers. Method: immunoSEQ multiplex PCR; TCRdb's copy keeps in-frame clones and lacks some. The sample contains 12,000 to 15,000 clones, around 77% of which appear only once. The source material was CD4+ or CD8+ T cells sorted from blood, sampled in a trial of the OX40 agonist ivuxolimab. The receptors shown here come from an adult with an advanced solid tumor such as melanoma, head and neck, liver or kidney cancer.

The chain carries TRBV29-1 and TRBJ1-1, with TRBD1 as a possible D gene (6 bases). The ends were cut back, 0 bases at V and 6 bases at J, with 11 bases in the middle. Germline V gene sequence: CDR1 SQVTM, CDR2 ANQGSEA. This CDR3 region has 13 residues. CDR3 loop: CSVEDLQGPEAFF. CDR3 DNA sequence: TGCAGCGTTGAAGATCTTCAGGGGCCTGAAGCTTTCTTT.

The chain employs TRBV5-1 and TRBJ2-1; the D gene is possibly TRBD1 (6 bases). V lost 0 bases and J lost 2, with 6 bases in between. CDR3 length equals 14 residues. Germline lookup yields CDR1 SGHRS and CDR2 YFSETQ. The CDR3 sequence: CASSLGTAYNEQFF. In DNA form, the CDR3 reads TGCGCCAGCAGCTTGGGGACAGCCTACAATGAGCAGTTCTTC.

This clone appeared a single time. This sequence is one base from a far larger clone and is likely a read error. The chain has TRBV5-1 and TRBJ1-2; D not certain. Germline loops: CDR1 SGHRS, CDR2 YFSETQ. CDR3 length equals 16 residues. The V end lost 2 bases, the J end lost 0 bases, and 14 bases lay between the germline ends. CDR3 amino acids: CASSLGRARANYGYTF. CDR3 DNA sequence: TGCGCCAGCAGCTTAGGCCGGGCTAGGGCTAACTATGGCTACACCTTC. Using reference TRBV5-1 and TRBJ1-2 for the parts outside the CDR3, the full variable domain is KAGVTQTPRYLIKTRGQQVTLSCSPISGHRSVSWYQQTPGQGLQFLFEYFSETQRNKGNFPGRFSGRQFSNSRSEMNVSTLELGDSALYLCASSLGRARANYGYTFGSGTRLTVV.

This clone turned up a few times. The V gene is TRBV19, the J gene TRBJ1-4; unclear D gene. The CDR3 covers 12 residues. The V end lost 5 bases, the J end lost 8 bases, and 9 bases lay between the germline ends. CDR1 is LNHDA, CDR2 SQIVND, per germline (reference sequence). In DNA, the CDR3 is TGTGCCAGTAGTGTCCTGGAGGAAAAACTGTTTTTT. It is translated as CASSVLEEKLFF.

This clone is medium-sized by share. The genes are TRBV7-9 and TRBJ2-7; 10 nucleotides match TRBD2. This CDR3 comprises 15 residues. Germline CDR1 SEHNR, CDR2 FQNEAQ (reference sequence). Unmatched junction bases numbered 10, after V lost 4 bases and J lost 7 bases. The CDR3 DNA sequence: TGTGCCAGCAGCTCAACAAGCGGGAGGGCCTGGGAGCAGTACTTC. This gives the protein CASSSTSGRAWEQYF.

Only one count was recorded for this clone. One end of the junction varies from germline; a read error may be responsible. This CDR3 is also generated by other DNA sequences in the sample. J is TRBJ2-3 and V is TRBV11-1; maybe TRBD1 (5 bases). This CDR3 is 17 amino acids long. CDR1 and CDR2 from the germline V gene are SGHAT and FQDESV (reference sequence). The CDR3 DNA follows: TGCGCCAGCAGCTATCAGAGACAGTATGGGGGCACAGATACGCAGTATTTT. This encodes CASSYQRQYGGTDTQYF.

J is TRBJ2-2 and V is TRBV4-1, with D possibly being TRBD1 (7 bases). The CDR3 loop spans 17 amino acids. Per germline, CDR1 MGHRA and CDR2 YSYEKL. Trimming removed 2 bases at V and 4 bases at J, with 17 bases between. The CDR3 nucleotides are TGCGCCAGCAGCCAAAGAGGAGGGGGCATGGGCACCGGGGAGCTGTTTTTT. This sequence encodes CASSQRGGGMGTGELFF.